A single sample is the source of the 7 T cell receptor beta chains below, sequenced in a study of blood T cell repertoires in COVID-19. Assay: immunoSEQ multiplex PCR; the TCRdb copy retains only in-frame clones and omits some. This table holds fewer than 350,000 clones, roughly 85% found once. Sequencing was carried out using PBMCs or T cells enriched from blood (not recorded which). These receptors were obtained from a man younger than 40 who had recovered from COVID-19.

The chain uses TRBV28 and TRBJ1-1; TRBD1 might be the D (5 bases). CDR3 length: 12 amino acids. The V and J ends lost 1 base and 7 bases respectively, with 7 bases between them. Germline-derived CDR1 and CDR2 are MDHEN and SYDVKM. CDR3 region: CASSLSGREAFF. The CDR3 DNA reads TGTGCCAGCAGTTTATCAGGGCGTGAAGCTTTCTTT.

This chain joins TRBV10-3 and TRBJ1-1, with D perhaps matching TRBD1 (6 bases). Germline assignment: CDR1 ENHRY and CDR2 SYGVKD. Trimming left V 6 bases short and J 0 bases short, with 8 bases between. The CDR3 runs 13 residues. The CDR3 nucleotides read TGTGCCATCAGCCAGGGGATGAACACTGAAGCTTTCTTT. Translated: CAISQGMNTEAFF.

The V gene is TRBV29-1, the J gene TRBJ1-1; 12 bases match TRBD1. V lost 7 bases and J lost 0; bases outside the gene matches: 6. Germline loops: CDR1 SQVTM, CDR2 ANQGSEA. The CDR3 totals 15 residues. The CDR3 here is CSAVGTGGMNTEAFF. In DNA form, the CDR3 reads TGCAGCGCCGTAGGGACAGGGGGCATGAACACTGAAGCTTTCTTT.

The J gene is TRBJ1-1, the V gene TRBV5-8; no firm D call. The CDR3 length is 15 residues. V gave up 5 bases and J gave up 1 base, with 15 bases separating them. CDR1 SGHTS and CDR2 YDEGEE come from the germline V gene. The CDR3 nucleotides are TGTGCCAGCAGTTTAACGGGTTACTGGAACACTGAAGCTTTCTTT. Protein: CASSLTGYWNTEAFF.

V gene TRBV10-3 combines with J gene TRBJ1-2; no definite D call. The V end was cut by 0 bases, the J end by 5 bases, with 16 bases between. This CDR3 is 16 amino acids long. Per germline, CDR1 ENHRY and CDR2 SYGVKD. CDR3 residues: CAISESYSSSGYGYTF. The CDR3 nucleotides read TGTGCCATCAGTGAGTCTTACTCATCCAGCGGGTATGGCTACACCTTC.

The chain is built from TRBV19 and TRBJ2-5, with D possibly TRBD1 on 6 matching bases. V lost 7 bases and J lost 7, with 19 bases in between. Germline values: CDR1 LNHDA, CDR2 SQIVND (reference sequence). The CDR3 sequence is 14 residues long. The CDR3 is CASTPRGQERTQYF. CDR3 DNA: TGTGCCAGTACCCCCAGGGGCCAGGAGAGGACCCAGTACTTC.

The chain couples TRBV13 to TRBJ2-3, with 9 bases that match TRBD2. Per germline, CDR1 PRHDT and CDR2 FYEKMQ (reference sequence). V gave up 0 bases and J gave up 1 base; unmatched junction bases: 2. CDR3 length: 16 residues. The CDR3 DNA is TGTGCCAGCAGCTTAGGCCGCGGGAGGGGCACAGATACGCAGTATTTT. Its protein product is CASSLGRGRGTDTQYF.